This TCR beta chain was identified in a study of T cells after yellow fever vaccination. General study findings and limits: Sorted repertoires could include abundant contaminating clonotypes from bulk cells.

This clonotype was seen a handful of times. Its antigen remains unidentified. V shed 7 bases, J shed 7 bases, and the junction held 8 bases outside the gene matches. Germline lookup yields CDR1 MDHEN and CDR2 SYDVKM. This CDR3 is built from 14 residues. From the 5' RACE reads, TCRdb called clonotypes with MiXCR, one entry per CDR3 protein. Of a few hundred thousand distinct CDR3 sequences in the sample, 18% were seen once. The genes are TRBV28 and TRBJ1-5, with 9 nucleotides matching TRBD1. The sample consisted of PBMCs, taken before the yellow fever booster vaccination. The TCR comes from a man between 18 and 29 years old who received the YFV17D yellow fever vaccine. The CDR3 reads CASNPGQGGQPQHF. CDR3 in DNA: TGTGCCAGCAATCCGGGACAGGGAGGACAGCCCCAGCATTTT.